These 4 T cell receptor beta chains came from one sample sequenced in a study of T cell repertoires in cytomegalovirus infection. TCRdb reprocessed the reads with MiXCR, giving one entry per CDR3 protein. Of around 360,000 distinct CDR3 sequences in the sample, just under 35% are singletons; the top ten hold roughly 12%. No antigen is known for these receptors. The specimen comprised cultured PBMCs, sampled from culture after CMV antigen stimulation. The receptors shown here come from a human donor in good health (CMV status not recorded). Some clones in this sample may be carry-over from other donors' samples.

The chain links TRBV6-2 or TRBV6-3 to TRBJ2-7; 10 bases are a match to TRBD2. With 0 bases clipped from V and 5 bases from J, the junction kept 1 base outside the gene matches. CDR1 and CDR2 from the germline V gene are MNHEY and SVGEGT. This CDR3 is 14 amino acids long. CDR3 loop: CASSYSGTSDEQYV. DNA for the CDR3: TGTGCCAGCAGTTACTCTGGGACTAGCGACGAGCAGTACGTC.

The genes are TRBV19 and TRBJ1-1, with TRBD1 identical over 9 bases. The CDR3 contains 16 residues. CDR1 and CDR2 from the germline V gene are LNHDA and SQIVND (reference sequence). V lost 5 bases to trimming and J lost 5 bases; unmatched junction nucleotides: 12. The DNA of the CDR3 is TGTGCCAGTAGTGGACCGGGGGACAGGGTGGTAACTGAAGCTTTCTTT. It codes for CASSGPGDRVVTEAFF.

J is TRBJ2-3 and V is TRBV7-1; D is unresolved. TRBV7-1 is sorted into the ORF group, with uncertain function. The V end lost 5 bases, the J end lost 4 bases, and 19 bases lay between the germline ends. The CDR3 has 16 residues. The CDR3 nucleotides read TGTGCCAGCAGCACCCGCTGGGGAAGTAGCTCAGATACGCAGTATTTT. This translates into CASSTRWGSSSDTQYF.

The rearrangement joins TRBV4-1 to TRBJ2-1, with D unclear. The CDR3 covers 15 residues. Germline V gene lookup returns CDR1 MGHRA and CDR2 YSYEKL. Trimming cost V 1 base and J 4 bases, with 11 bases left between them. The CDR3 spells CASSQGLTAYNEQFF. The CDR3 DNA reads TGCGCCAGCAGCCAAGGTTTAACAGCTTACAATGAGCAGTTCTTC.